This paragraph reports one T cell receptor (beta chain). This clonotype was seen repeatedly, ten times or more. The specificity of this receptor is unknown. The input lacks base qualities; no much larger clone sits a single base away. In the ophthalmopathy patients, disease was moderately to severely active, with a Clinical Activity Score of 3 or more, a NOSPECS grade of 4 or more, and a duration of less than 3 months. Exclusion was applied to patients with uncontrolled infections, other autoimmune diseases, pregnancy or lactation. Diagnoses were based on clinical symptoms, serum thyroxine and TRAb, thyroid ultrasound and orbital computed tomography. PBMCs were isolated from 7.5 to 10 ml of fresh peripheral blood by Ficoll-Paque density gradient centrifugation. Total RNA was extracted using Trizol reagent, and RNA quality was assessed on an Agilent 2100 Bioanalyzer. The sample originates from a study of T cells in Graves' hyperthyroidism and ophthalmopathy (dated by TCRdb to the late 2010s). General notes on the study: Peripheral blood was sampled at the time of initial diagnosis, prior to any treatment. Prospective prediction of ophthalmopathy was tested in an independent validation cohort consisting of about 20 hyperthyroidism patients and over 15 patients who later progressed to ophthalmopathy. To identify TCR V-J signatures that set the groups apart, the researchers used a discovery cohort of 90 to 100 patients, made up of around 40 with Graves' ophthalmopathy and 55 to 65 with stable Graves' hyperthyroidism. The roughly 91 discovery patients were randomly divided into training and test sets at a 7:3 ratio. The paper reports TCR Vbeta CDR3 sequencing of over 120 peripheral blood samples: around 41 ophthalmopathy, approximately 74 hyperthyroidism and approximately 17 progressor patients. Thyroid tissue and blood T-cell repertoires from more than five Graves' hyperthyroidism patients were also compared in the study. After sampling, hyperthyroidism patients received methimazole starting at 30 mg daily, and ophthalmopathy patients received high-dose intravenous methylprednisolone.

CDR1 and CDR2 are drawn from the germline V gene: KGHSY, FQNENV. Reading from cysteine to phenylalanine, the CDR3 counts 15 amino acids. The CDR3 DNA has 45 bases and is translated from base 1. The V end loses 1 base and the J end loses 2 bases, and a stretch of 11 bases separates them. Results the study describes overall, beyond this receptor: Blood samples also contained most of the expanded thyroid clonotypes (frequency above 0.001), which suggests that blood repertoires may reflect thyroid immune responses. Sample size was not statistically predetermined, and blinding of investigators to group allocation was not performed. In validation, the model predicted progression to ophthalmopathy with roughly 70% sensitivity and about 72% specificity, a median of roughly seven months before onset. A 13 V-J signature model separated ophthalmopathy from stable hyperthyroidism, with 87.88% sensitivity and roughly 82% specificity in cross-validation and 80%/75% in testing.

TCR beta CDR3 regions were amplified from RNA transcripts. A first-round RT-PCR of the TCR CDR3 used the HTBI primer set with the Qiagen OneStep RT-PCR kit. The libraries were constructed in a second round of multiplex PCR and then size-selected and purified. Libraries were sequenced paired-end with 100 bp reads on an Illumina HiSeq2000. The authors processed their data as follows. SOAPnuke was used to process the raw data, with reads discarded if the reads contained adapters or uncalled bases, had a mean Phred below 15, or lacked an exact constant-primer or identifier match. COPE v1.2.5 was used to merge high-quality paired reads, and clonotypes were defined as unique nucleotide sequences. MiTCR v1.1 was used to align clonotypes to the IMGT TRBV, TRBD and TRBJ reference segments. Analysis was restricted to V-J combinations with a frequency above 0.0001, which covered roughly 99% of repertoires. The TCS score was defined as the ratio of F50 (clonal expansion) to E x V (chaos), calculated using BLOSUM62-based TCRdist between CDR3 peptides within each V-J. Welch's t-statistics and random forest reduced roughly 500 V-J features to under 15, which were used in a naive Bayes classifier (R e1071). TCRdb redid the processing of the public reads, applying fastp at Q25 and MiXCR, and retained in-frame beta chains. Each entry is one CDR3 protein sequence, shown with its most common DNA and genes. These V and J calls are TCRdb output, not the study's own analysis. The sample table records 200,000 to 250,000 distinct CDR3 sequences; approximately 23% of these occur just once. Jointly, the top ten make up roughly a third of the sample.

The clonotype comes from a woman aged 40 to 50 with Graves' ophthalmopathy. Sequencing used blood. The rearrangement joined TRBV16 to TRBJ2-5, with a weak D call of TRBD1 (6 bases match). The CDR3 region reads CASSQLGTPQETQYF. The sequence in DNA is TGTGCCAGCAGCCAATTAGGGACACCTCAAGAGACCCAGTACTTC.